This section outlines one T cell receptor beta chain sequence together with its context. These data originate in a study of T cell responses to AZD1222 COVID-19 vaccine. V was clipped by 4 bases and J by 1 base; unmatched bases: 4. Germline V CDR1 and CDR2: SGHRS, YFSETQ. The CDR3 loop spans 14 amino acids. The protocol was immunoSEQ multiplex PCR, while the TCRdb copy is restricted to in-frame clones and leaves out a portion. The repertoire includes fewer than 120,000 clones, about 95% of them detected once, and 2.5% to 3% sits in the top ten. This specimen was peripheral blood, taken 28 days after the second AZD1222 dose. The clonotype was recovered from an adult who received the AZD1222 COVID-19 vaccine. V is TRBV5-1 and J is TRBJ1-1, with 7 positions matching TRBD1. As DNA, the CDR3 is TGCGCCAGCAGCGCCGGGACAGCGAACACTGAAGCTTTCTTT. It codes for CASSAGTANTEAFF.